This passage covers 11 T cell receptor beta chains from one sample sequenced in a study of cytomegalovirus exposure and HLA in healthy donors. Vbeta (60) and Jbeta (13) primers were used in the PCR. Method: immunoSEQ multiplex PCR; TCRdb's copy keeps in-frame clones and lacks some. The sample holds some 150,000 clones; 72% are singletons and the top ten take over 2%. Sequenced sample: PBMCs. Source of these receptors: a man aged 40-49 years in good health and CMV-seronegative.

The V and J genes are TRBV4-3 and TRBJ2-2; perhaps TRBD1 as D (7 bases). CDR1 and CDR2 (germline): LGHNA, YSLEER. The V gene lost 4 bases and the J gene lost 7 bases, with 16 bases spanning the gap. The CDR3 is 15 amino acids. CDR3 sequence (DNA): TGCGCCAGCAGCCGGGTCCAGGGGGGAAACGGGGAGCTGTTTTTT. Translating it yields CASSRVQGGNGELFF.

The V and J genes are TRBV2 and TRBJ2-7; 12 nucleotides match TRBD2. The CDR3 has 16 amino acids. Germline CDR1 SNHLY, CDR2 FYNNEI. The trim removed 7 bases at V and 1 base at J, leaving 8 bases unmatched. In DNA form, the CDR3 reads TGTGCCAGCATCCGAAGAGGACTAGCGGGATCCTACGAGCAGTACTTC. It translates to CASIRRGLAGSYEQYF.

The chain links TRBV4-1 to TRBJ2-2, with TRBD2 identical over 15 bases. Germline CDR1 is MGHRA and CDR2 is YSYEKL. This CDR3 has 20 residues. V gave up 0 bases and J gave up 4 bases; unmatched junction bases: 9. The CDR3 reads CASSQESGLAGGLSTGELFF. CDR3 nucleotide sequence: TGCGCCAGCAGCCAAGAATCGGGACTAGCGGGGGGCCTGAGCACCGGGGAGCTGTTTTTT.

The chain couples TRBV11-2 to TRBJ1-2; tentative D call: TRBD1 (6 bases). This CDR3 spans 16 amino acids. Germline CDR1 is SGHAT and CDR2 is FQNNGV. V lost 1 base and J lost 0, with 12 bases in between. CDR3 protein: CASSLALDRPNYGYTF. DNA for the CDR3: TGTGCCAGCAGCTTAGCCTTGGACAGACCTAACTATGGCTACACCTTC.

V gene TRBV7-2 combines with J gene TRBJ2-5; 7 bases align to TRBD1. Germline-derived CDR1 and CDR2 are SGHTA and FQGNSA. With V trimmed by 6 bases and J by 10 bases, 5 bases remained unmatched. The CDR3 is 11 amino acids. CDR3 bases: TGTGCCAGCAGTTCTAGACAGGGCCAGTACTTC. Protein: CASSSRQGQYF.

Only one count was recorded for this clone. The CDR3 sequence is CSVEGLRDRPTEAFF. CDR3 coding DNA: TGCAGCGTTGAAGGTTTACGGGACAGGCCCACTGAAGCTTTCTTT. The chain couples TRBV29-1 to TRBJ1-1, with 8 bases matching TRBD1. V lost 1 base, J lost 4 bases, and 8 bases stayed unmatched. Germline values: CDR1 SQVTM, CDR2 ANQGSEA. This CDR3 comprises 15 residues.

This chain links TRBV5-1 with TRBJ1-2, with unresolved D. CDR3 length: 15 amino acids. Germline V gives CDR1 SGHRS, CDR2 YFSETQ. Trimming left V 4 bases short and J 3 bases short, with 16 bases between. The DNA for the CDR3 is TGCGCCAGCAGCCCTGGGCCCGCGGAGGACTATGGCTACACCTTC. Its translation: CASSPGPAEDYGYTF.

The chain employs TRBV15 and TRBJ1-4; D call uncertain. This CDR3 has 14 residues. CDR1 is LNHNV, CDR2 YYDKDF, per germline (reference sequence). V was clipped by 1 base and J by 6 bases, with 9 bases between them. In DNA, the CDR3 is TGTGCCACCAGCAGAGGAGGGTACGATGAAAAACTGTTTTTT. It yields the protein CATSRGGYDEKLFF.

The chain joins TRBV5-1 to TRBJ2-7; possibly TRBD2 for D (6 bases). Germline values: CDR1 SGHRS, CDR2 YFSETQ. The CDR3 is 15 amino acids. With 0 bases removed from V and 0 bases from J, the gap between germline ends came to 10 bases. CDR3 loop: CASSLVGGSSYEQYF. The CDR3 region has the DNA TGCGCCAGCAGCTTGGTTGGGGGGAGCTCCTACGAGCAGTACTTC.

The CDR3 DNA is TGTGCCAGCAGCCGACACCGGGAGACCCAGTACTTC. The encoded protein is CASSRHRETQYF. The chain carries TRBV6-5 and TRBJ2-5; D is uncertain. The germline V gene has CDR1 MNHEY and CDR2 SVGAGI. Trimming shortened V by 6 bases and J by 5 bases, and 10 bases separated the two germline ends. The CDR3 covers 12 residues.

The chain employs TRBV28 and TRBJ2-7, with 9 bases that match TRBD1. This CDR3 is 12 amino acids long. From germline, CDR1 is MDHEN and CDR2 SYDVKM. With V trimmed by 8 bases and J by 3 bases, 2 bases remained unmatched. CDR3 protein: CASGGQGYEQYF. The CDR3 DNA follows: TGTGCCAGCGGGGGACAGGGCTACGAGCAGTACTTC.